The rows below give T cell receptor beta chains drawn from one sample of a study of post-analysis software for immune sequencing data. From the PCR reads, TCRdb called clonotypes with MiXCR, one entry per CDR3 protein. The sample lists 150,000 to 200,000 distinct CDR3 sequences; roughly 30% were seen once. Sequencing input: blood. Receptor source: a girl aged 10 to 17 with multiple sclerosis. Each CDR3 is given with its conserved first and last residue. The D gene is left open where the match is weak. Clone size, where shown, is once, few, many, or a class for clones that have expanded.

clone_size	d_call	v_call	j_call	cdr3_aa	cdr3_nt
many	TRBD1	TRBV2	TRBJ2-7	CASPKLESGTGSSYEQYF	TGTGCCAGCCCCAAGTTAGAGTCCGGGACAGGGAGCTCCTACGAGCAGTACTTC
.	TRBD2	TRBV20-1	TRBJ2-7	CSAPEMTSVSCEQYF	TGCAGTGCCCCAGAGATGACTAGCGTCTCCTGCGAGCAGTACTTC
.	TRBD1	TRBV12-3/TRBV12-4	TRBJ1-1	CASRNRGGAEAFF	TGTGCCAGCAGAAACAGGGGGGGCGCTGAAGCTTTCTTT
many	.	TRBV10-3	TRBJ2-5	CAIKGDQETQYF	TGTGCCATCAAGGGGGACCAAGAGACCCAGTACTTC
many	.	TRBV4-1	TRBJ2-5	CASSQILRQEKTQYF	TGCGCCAGCAGCCAAATCCTTAGACAGGAGAAGACCCAGTACTTC
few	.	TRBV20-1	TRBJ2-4	CSARDWDNKNIQYF	TGCAGTGCTAGAGATTGGGACAACAAAAACATTCAGTACTTC
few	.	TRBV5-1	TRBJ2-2	CASTPGGELFF	TGCGCCAGCACCCCGGGCGGGGAGCTGTTTTTT
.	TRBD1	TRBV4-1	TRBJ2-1	CASSQPRTGSEQFF	TGCGCCAGCAGCCAACCAAGGACAGGCAGCGAGCAGTTCTTC
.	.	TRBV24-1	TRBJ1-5	CATSAGGQPQHF	TGTGCCACCAGTGCGGGGGGTCAGCCCCAGCATTTT
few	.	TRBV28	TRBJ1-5	CASSPMRTVGNQPQHF	TGTGCCAGCAGCCCCATGAGGACAGTTGGCAATCAGCCCCAGCATTTT
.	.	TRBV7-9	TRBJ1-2	CASSAPPKDYDYTF	TGTGCCAGCAGCGCTCCCCCCAAGGACTATGACTACACCTTC
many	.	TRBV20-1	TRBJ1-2	CSAPGQLGGYGYTF	TGCAGTGCCCCCGGACAGCTAGGCGGCTATGGCTACACCTTC
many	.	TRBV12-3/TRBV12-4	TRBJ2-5	CASRSPGGPGETQYF	TGTGCCAGCAGGTCCCCTGGGGGACCGGGGGAGACCCAGTACTTC
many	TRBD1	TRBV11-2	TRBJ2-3	CASSLRDRVTDTQYF	TGTGCCAGCAGCTTAAGGGACAGGGTGACGGATACGCAGTATTTT
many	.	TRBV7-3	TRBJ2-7	CASSLGSGVGTYEQYF	TGTGCCAGCAGCTTGGGATCGGGAGTGGGTACCTACGAGCAGTACTTC
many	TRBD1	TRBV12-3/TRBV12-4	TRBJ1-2	CASSPPGQGSNGYTF	TGTGCCAGCAGTCCCCCGGGACAGGGGAGTAACGGCTACACCTTC
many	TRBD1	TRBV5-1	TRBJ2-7	CASSFGGQGYEQYF	TGCGCCAGCAGCTTTGGCGGACAGGGCTACGAGCAGTACTTC
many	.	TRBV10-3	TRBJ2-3	CAASDGYTDTQYF	TGTGCCGCTTCGGACGGCTACACAGATACGCAGTATTTT
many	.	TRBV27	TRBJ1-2	CAAGDHANYGYTF	TGTGCCGCGGGAGACCACGCTAACTATGGCTACACCTTC
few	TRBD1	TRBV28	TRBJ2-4	CASSRGQGINIQYF	TGTGCCAGCAGTAGGGGACAGGGGATAAACATTCAGTACTTC
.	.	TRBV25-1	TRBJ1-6	CASSEQGTPLHF	TGTGCCAGCAGTGAACAGGGGACTCCCCTCCACTTT
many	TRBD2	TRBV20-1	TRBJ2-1	CSARDGTSEYNEQFF	TGCAGTGCTAGAGACGGGACTAGCGAGTACAATGAGCAGTTCTTC
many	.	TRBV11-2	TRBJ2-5	CASSWFLAVPGGETQYF	TGTGCCAGCAGCTGGTTTCTAGCGGTCCCAGGGGGAGAGACCCAGTACTTC
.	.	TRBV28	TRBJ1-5	CASTRGGQPNQPQHF	TGTGCCAGCACCCGCGGAGGGCAACCTAATCAGCCCCAGCATTTT
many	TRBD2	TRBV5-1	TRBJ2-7	CASSPVAGGPLSYEQYF	TGCGCCAGCAGCCCGGTGGCGGGAGGACCCCTATCCTACGAGCAGTACTTC
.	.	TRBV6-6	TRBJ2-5	CVSSFKETQYF	TGTGTCAGCAGTTTTAAGGAGACCCAGTACTTC
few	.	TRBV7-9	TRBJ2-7	CASSFAKGGKLTGLTYEQYF	TGTGCCAGCAGCTTTGCCAAAGGGGGAAAATTGACAGGTCTGACCTACGAGCAGTACTTC
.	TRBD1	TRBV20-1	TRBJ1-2	CSASRGGTDYGYTF	TGCAGTGCTTCCAGAGGGGGGACAGACTATGGCTACACCTTC
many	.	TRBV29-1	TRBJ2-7	CSVAPPEGHESYEQYF	TGCAGCGTGGCCCCTCCGGAAGGGCATGAGAGCTACGAGCAGTACTTC
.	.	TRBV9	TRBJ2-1	CASSESLADNEQFF	TGTGCCAGCAGCGAGTCACTGGCGGACAATGAGCAGTTCTTC
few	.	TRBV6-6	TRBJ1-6	CASNSYMNSPLHF	TGTGCCAGCAATTCCTACATGAATTCACCCCTCCACTTT
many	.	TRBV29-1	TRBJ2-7	CSVLRESSYEQYF	TGCAGCGTTTTAAGGGAGAGCTCCTACGAGCAGTACTTC
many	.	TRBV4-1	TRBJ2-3	CASSQFWGDTQYF	TGCGCCAGCAGCCAATTCTGGGGAGATACGCAGTATTTT
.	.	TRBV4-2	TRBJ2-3	CASSQGGTRGTDTQYF	TGTGCCAGCAGCCAGGGCGGGACAAGAGGCACAGATACGCAGTATTTT
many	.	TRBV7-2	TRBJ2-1	CASSKQAGSYNEQFF	TGTGCCAGCAGCAAACAGGCGGGCTCCTACAATGAGCAGTTCTTC
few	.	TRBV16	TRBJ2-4	CASSQSQDGNIQYF	TGTGCCAGCAGCCAATCACAGGATGGAAACATTCAGTACTTC
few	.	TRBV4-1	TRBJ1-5	CASSQAGAQPQHF	TGCGCCAGCAGCCAAGCAGGGGCACAGCCCCAGCATTTT
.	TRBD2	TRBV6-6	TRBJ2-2	CASSYLGLGAGELFF	TGTGCCAGCAGTTACTTGGGACTAGGGGCCGGGGAGCTGTTTTTT
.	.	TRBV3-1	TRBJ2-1	CASSQGLPSSQETQFF	TGTGCCAGCAGCCAGGGACTCCCAAGCTCCCAAGAGACCCAGTTCTTC
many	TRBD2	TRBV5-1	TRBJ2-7	CASSTGLAGVGSYEQYF	TGCGCCAGCAGCACCGGACTAGCGGGAGTGGGGTCCTACGAGCAGTACTTC
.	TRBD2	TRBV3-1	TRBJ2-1	CASSQGPLAGEGGSYNEQFF	TGTGCCAGCAGCCAAGGTCCACTAGCGGGAGAAGGAGGGTCCTACAATGAGCAGTTCTTC
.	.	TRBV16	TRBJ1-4	CASSRRDDEKLFF	TGTGCCAGCAGCCGTCGGGACGATGAAAAACTGTTTTTT
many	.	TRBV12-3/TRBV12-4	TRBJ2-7	CASSFSGQTYEQYF	TGTGCCAGCAGTTTCAGTGGGCAGACCTACGAGCAGTACTTC
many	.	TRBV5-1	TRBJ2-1	CASSLEGRKQFF	TGCGCCAGCAGCTTGGAGGGGAGGAAGCAGTTCTTC
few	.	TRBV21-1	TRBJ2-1	CASSKEGRGRVEGEQFF	TGTGCCAGCAGCAAAGAGGGACGCGGGAGGGTAGAGGGGGAGCAGTTCTTC
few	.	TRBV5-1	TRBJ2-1	CASSLAGGSFYNEQFF	TGCGCCAGCAGCTTGGCCGGCGGCAGCTTCTACAATGAGCAGTTCTTC
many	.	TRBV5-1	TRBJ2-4	CASSLGPGSKNIQYF	TGCGCCAGCAGCTTGGGCCCCGGATCCAAAAACATTCAGTACTTC
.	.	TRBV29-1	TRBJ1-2	CSAARAGAANYGYTF	TGCAGCGCCGCCCGAGCGGGAGCGGCTAACTATGGCTACACCTTC
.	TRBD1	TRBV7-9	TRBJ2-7	CASSLDRTGRNEQYF	TGTGCCAGCAGCTTAGATAGGACAGGGCGGAACGAGCAGTACTTC
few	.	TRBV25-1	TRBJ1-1	CASRQGMGTEAFF	TGTGCCAGCAGACAGGGTATGGGCACTGAAGCTTTCTTT
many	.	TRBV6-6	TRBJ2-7	CASSWTASSYEQYF	TGTGCCAGCAGTTGGACTGCGAGCTCCTACGAGCAGTACTTC
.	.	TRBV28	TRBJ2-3	CAGSLGGFTDTQYF	TGTGCCGGCAGTTTGGGAGGATTCACAGATACGCAGTATTTT
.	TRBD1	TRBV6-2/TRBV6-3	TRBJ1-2	CASSYSSGTGTLARGYTF	TGTGCCAGCAGTTACTCTTCCGGGACAGGGACTCTTGCTCGAGGCTACACCTTC
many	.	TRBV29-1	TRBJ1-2	CSGDTPGGYTF	TGCAGCGGAGACACGCCCGGGGGCTACACCTTC
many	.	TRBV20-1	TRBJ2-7	CSALTSSPYEQYF	TGCAGTGCTCTTACTAGTAGCCCCTACGAGCAGTACTTC